This entry features one T cell receptor (beta chain) sequence. Germline V gene lookup returns CDR1 MDHEN and CDR2 SYDVKM. Trimming took off 3 bases at V and 3 bases at J, with 5 bases between the two ends. The CDR3 spans 12 residues. This sample is part of a study of OX40 agonist ivuxolimab in advanced cancers. TCRdb keeps only in-frame clones here, not all; method: immunoSEQ multiplex PCR. The data show tens of thousands of clones, around 90% seen once. This chain links TRBV28 with TRBJ1-2; unclear D gene. This specimen was CD4+ or CD8+ T cells sorted from blood, taken in a trial of the OX40 agonist ivuxolimab. This clonotype originated in an adult with an advanced solid tumor such as melanoma, head and neck, liver or kidney cancer. The CDR3 region has the DNA TGTGCCAGCAGTTTTTTAGACTATGGCTACACCTTC. Residues: CASSFLDYGYTF.